These T cell receptor beta chains were read from a single sample in a study of T cells in Graves' hyperthyroidism and ophthalmopathy. One entry per CDR3 protein, called by TCRdb with MiXCR from the multiplex PCR reads. Of some 400,000 distinct CDR3 sequences in the sample, about 18% were seen once. The sequencing input was blood. These TCRs come from a woman under 30 with Graves' hyperthyroidism. CDR3s leave out the opening cysteine and the closing phenylalanine or tryptophan. The order of the fields is V gene, J gene, CDR3 protein.

V: TRBV10-3; J: TRBJ2-7; CDR3: AISVQGLGSYEQY
V: TRBV6-1; J: TRBJ2-2; CDR3: ASTVQGAGTGEPF
V: TRBV24-1; J: TRBJ1-2; CDR3: ATSEGQGAYGYT
V: TRBV18; J: TRBJ1-1; CDR3: ASSPYRNRAYTEAF
V: TRBV4-1; J: TRBJ2-7; CDR3: ASSRNQVGGGNEQY
V: TRBV6-5; J: TRBJ2-7; CDR3: ASSFAGGNEQY
V: TRBV6-1; J: TRBJ2-7; CDR3: ASSESRGEQY
V: TRBV12-3/TRBV12-4; J: TRBJ2-7; CDR3: ASRARTGEAYEQY
V: TRBV5-8; J: TRBJ2-5; CDR3: ASSLVVGIQHIETQY
V: TRBV11-1; J: TRBJ1-5; CDR3: ASSWGQGALEGQPQH
V: TRBV6-1; J: TRBJ1-2; CDR3: ASSELPSLGGIHGYT
V: TRBV28; J: TRBJ2-5; CDR3: ASSLWTGKETQY
V: TRBV11-2; J: TRBJ2-7; CDR3: ASLGQVAWEQY
V: TRBV24-1; J: TRBJ1-1; CDR3: ATTSGESMNTEAF
V: TRBV10-1; J: TRBJ2-5; CDR3: ASSEWSGGASETQY
V: TRBV6-1; J: TRBJ1-1; CDR3: ASRSHVRDTDAF
V: TRBV11-2; J: TRBJ1-2; CDR3: ASSQNRDGYT
V: TRBV7-2; J: TRBJ2-7; CDR3: ASSLASGVRYEQY
V: TRBV7-8; J: TRBJ2-5; CDR3: ASSPEGETQY
V: TRBV20-1; J: TRBJ1-2; CDR3: SLNSEGDYGYT
V: TRBV11-2; J: TRBJ2-5; CDR3: ASSLGLALQETQY
V: TRBV30; J: TRBJ1-3; CDR3: AWTVWYSSGNTIY
V: TRBV6-5; J: TRBJ2-2; CDR3: ASSYPGTGWTGELF
V: TRBV12-3/TRBV12-4; J: TRBJ2-2; CDR3: ASSFVAVPGGGELF
V: TRBV5-1; J: TRBJ1-5; CDR3: ASSLVGAQPQH
V: TRBV24-1; J: TRBJ2-5; CDR3: ATSGPDRGNRETQY
V: TRBV11-2; J: TRBJ1-2; CDR3: ASSLNPGQGGGGYT
V: TRBV6-1; J: TRBJ2-7; CDR3: ASSEERGPSYEQY
V: TRBV15; J: TRBJ2-7; CDR3: ASSMRDRAYEQY
V: TRBV12-3/TRBV12-4; J: TRBJ2-5; CDR3: ASGSAEELQETQY
V: TRBV27; J: TRBJ1-2; CDR3: ASSQPGQGAYGYT
V: TRBV5-1; J: TRBJ1-1; CDR3: ASSGDRPGAF
V: TRBV6-1; J: TRBJ1-5; CDR3: ASSEGTENQPQH
V: TRBV12-3/TRBV12-4; J: TRBJ1-2; CDR3: ASSPGRNYGYT